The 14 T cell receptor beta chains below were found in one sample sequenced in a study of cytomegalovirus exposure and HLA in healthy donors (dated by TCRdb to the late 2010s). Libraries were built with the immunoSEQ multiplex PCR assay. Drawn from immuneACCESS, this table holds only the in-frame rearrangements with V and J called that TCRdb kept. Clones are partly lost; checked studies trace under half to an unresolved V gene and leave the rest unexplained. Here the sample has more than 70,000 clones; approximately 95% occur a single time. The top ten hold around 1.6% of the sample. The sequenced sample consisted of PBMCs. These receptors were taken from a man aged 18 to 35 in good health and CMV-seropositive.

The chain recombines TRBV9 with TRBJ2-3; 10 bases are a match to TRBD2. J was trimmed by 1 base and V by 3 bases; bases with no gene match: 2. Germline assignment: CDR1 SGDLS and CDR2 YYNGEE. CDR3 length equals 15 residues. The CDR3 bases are TGTGCCAGCAGCGGACTAGCGGGTCGCACAGATACGCAGTATTTT. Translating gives CASSGLAGRTDTQYF.

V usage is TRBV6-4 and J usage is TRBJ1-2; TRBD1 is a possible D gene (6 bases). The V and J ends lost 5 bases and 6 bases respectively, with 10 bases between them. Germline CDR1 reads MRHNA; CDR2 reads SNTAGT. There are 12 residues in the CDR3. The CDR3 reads CASSTQGHGYTF. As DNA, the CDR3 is TGTGCCAGCAGTACCCAGGGGCATGGCTACACCTTC.

For the CDR3, the DNA is TGTGCCAGTAGTATAGTTCCGGGACAGGGCCGCAATGAGCAGTTCTTC. Translated: CASSIVPGQGRNEQFF. J is TRBJ2-1 and V is TRBV19; TRBD1 agrees at 9 bases. Germline V gene sequence: CDR1 LNHDA, CDR2 SQIVND (reference sequence). V was pared by 1 base and J by 6 bases, with 7 bases of the junction left unmatched. The CDR3 sequence is 16 residues long.

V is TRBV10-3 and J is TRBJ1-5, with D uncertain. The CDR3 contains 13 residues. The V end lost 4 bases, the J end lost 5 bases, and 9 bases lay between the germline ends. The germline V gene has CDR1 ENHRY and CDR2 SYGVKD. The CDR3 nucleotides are TGTGCCATCAGTGGCCAGCAGGATCAGCCCCAGCATTTT. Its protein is CAISGQQDQPQHF.

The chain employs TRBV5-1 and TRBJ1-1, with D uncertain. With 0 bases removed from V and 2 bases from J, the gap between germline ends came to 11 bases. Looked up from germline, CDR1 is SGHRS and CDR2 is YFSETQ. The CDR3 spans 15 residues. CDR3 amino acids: CASSLAHGRNTEAFF. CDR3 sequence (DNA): TGCGCCAGCAGCTTGGCTCATGGCCGTAACACTGAAGCTTTCTTT.

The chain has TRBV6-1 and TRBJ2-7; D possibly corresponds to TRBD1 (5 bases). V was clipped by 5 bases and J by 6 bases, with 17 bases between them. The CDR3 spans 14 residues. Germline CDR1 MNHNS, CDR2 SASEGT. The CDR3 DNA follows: TGTGCCAGCAGTCCACAGGCGTGGGAATCCGAGCAGTACTTC. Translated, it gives CASSPQAWESEQYF.

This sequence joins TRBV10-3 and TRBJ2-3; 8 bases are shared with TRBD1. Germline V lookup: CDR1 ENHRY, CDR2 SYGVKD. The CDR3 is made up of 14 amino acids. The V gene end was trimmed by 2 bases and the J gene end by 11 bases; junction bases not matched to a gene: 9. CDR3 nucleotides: TGTGCCATCAGTGAGACTGACAGGGGCTGGGGGCAGTATTTT. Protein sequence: CAISETDRGWGQYF.

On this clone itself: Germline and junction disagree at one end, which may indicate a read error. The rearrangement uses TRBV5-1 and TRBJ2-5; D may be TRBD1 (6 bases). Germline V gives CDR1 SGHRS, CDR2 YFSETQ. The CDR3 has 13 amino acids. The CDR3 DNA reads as TGCGCCAGCAGGTTGGGGACACAAGAGACCCAGTACTTC. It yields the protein CASRLGTQETQYF.

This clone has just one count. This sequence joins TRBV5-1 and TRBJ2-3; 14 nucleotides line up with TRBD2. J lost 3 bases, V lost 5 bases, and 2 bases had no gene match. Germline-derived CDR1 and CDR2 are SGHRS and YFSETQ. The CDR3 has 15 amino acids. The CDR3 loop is CASRGLAGGTDTQYF. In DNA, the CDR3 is TGCGCCAGCAGAGGACTAGCGGGAGGTACAGATACGCAGTATTTT.

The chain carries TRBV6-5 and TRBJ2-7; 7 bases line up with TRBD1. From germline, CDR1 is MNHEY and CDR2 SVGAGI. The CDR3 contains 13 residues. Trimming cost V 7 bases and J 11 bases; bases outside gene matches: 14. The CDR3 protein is CASTPIDRVTEYF. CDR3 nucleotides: TGTGCCAGCACCCCAATTGACAGGGTCACAGAGTACTTC.

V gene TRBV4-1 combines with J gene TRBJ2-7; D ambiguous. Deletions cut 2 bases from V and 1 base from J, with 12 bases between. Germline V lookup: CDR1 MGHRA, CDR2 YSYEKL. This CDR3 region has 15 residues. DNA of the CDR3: TGCGCCAGCAGCCAACGGCCTAGACCTTCCTACGAGCAGTACTTC. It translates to CASSQRPRPSYEQYF.

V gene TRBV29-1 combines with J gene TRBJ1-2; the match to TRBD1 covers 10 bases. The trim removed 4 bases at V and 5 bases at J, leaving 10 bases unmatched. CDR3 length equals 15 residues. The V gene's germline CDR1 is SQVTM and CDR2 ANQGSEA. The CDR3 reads CSVGGTGETGYGYTF. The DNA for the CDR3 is TGCAGCGTTGGAGGGACAGGGGAAACGGGATATGGCTACACCTTC. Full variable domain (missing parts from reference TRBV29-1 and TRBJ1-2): SAVISQKPSRDICQRGTSLTIQCQVDSQVTMMFWYRQQPGQSLTLIATANQGSEATYESGFVIDKFPISRPNLTFSTLTVSNMSPEDSSIYLCSVGGTGETGYGYTFGSGTRLTVV.

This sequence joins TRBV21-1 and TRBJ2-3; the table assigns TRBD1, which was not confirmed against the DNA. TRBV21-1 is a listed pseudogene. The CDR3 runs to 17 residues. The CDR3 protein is CASSKALSGRGTDTQYF. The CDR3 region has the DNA TGTGCCAGCAGCAAAGCGCTTTCAGGGCGCGGCACAGATACGCAGTATTTT.

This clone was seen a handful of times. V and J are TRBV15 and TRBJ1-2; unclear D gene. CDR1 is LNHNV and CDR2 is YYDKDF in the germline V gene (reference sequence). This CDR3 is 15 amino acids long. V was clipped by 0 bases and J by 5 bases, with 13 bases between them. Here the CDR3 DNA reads TGTGCCACCAGCAGAGAAACGGGTTTGGTTTATGGCTACACCTTC. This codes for CATSRETGLVYGYTF.